This record covers a single T cell receptor (beta chain). Profiled with immunoSEQ multiplex PCR; TCRdb holds only in-frame clones, not every one. The sample carries some 96,000 clones, approximately 93% recorded once. The data were taken from a study of control samples from healthy donors and cancer patients. V was cut by 2 bases and J by 1 base, with 9 bases left in between. The CDR3 totals 15 residues. The V gene's germline CDR1 is SGHVS and CDR2 FNYEAQ. Sequencing was performed on blood. The sequence was obtained from a man aged 18 to 30 in good health. V usage is TRBV7-6 and J usage is TRBJ1-5; D gene unclear. The chain's CDR3 is CASSLFPGSNQPQHF. DNA of the CDR3: TGTGCCAGCAGCTTATTTCCGGGAAGCAATCAGCCCCAGCATTTT.